This TCR beta chain was retrieved from a study of blood T cell repertoires in COVID-19 (dated by TCRdb to the early 2020s). About the full investigation: The collaborator samples originated in the United States, Italy and Spain and spanned the acute and convalescent phases of COVID-19. The prospective study material was composed of cDNA or gDNA derived from T cells, B-cell-depleted T cells, or PBMCs. Subjects who had been exposed to COVID-19, were actively infected with it, or had recovered from it provided the deeply sampled blood TCRbeta repertoires that made up the dataset. The repertoires were released in a freely available public database intended as a resource for research on the immune response to SARS-CoV-2. The samples were drawn from two sources: the first 160 participants of the ongoing ImmuneRACE study, and 1,000 to 1,500 subjects contributed by 6 global collaborators. The sample metadata nearly always contained a de-identified subject ID, COVID-19 status, age in years and sex. Where available, HLA class I and class II types were obtained from metadata supplied by the sample provider rather than from assay-based typing. What the study reported, not specific to this receptor: The amount of clinical and demographic metadata varied by source and participant and was provided uncurated.

Measured from the cysteine to the phenylalanine, the CDR3 is 14 residues long. Only the CDR3 DNA is retained, 42 bases long and in frame from the first base. Per the germline V gene, SGHTA is the CDR1 and FQGNSA is the CDR2. Between the V and J ends, shortened by 5 bases and 5 bases respectively, the junction contains 16 bases. As to this clone: The antigen it binds to is not known. Base-call qualities are not available, and no considerably larger clone is one nucleotide away.

TCRbeta CDR3 regions were amplified from genomic DNA by means of the immunoSEQ Assay, a bias-controlled multiplex PCR. Under the source paper's analysis protocol: The number of nucleated cells in each sample was estimated from the amplification of reference gene primers within the assay. To quantify the absolute abundance of each unique TCRbeta CDR3 rearrangement, sequence reads were collapsed and filtered. For each sample, productive Simpson clonality was calculated as the square root of Simpson's diversity index across productive rearrangements. TCRdb mirrors the immuneACCESS table, restricted to in-frame sequences. Some clones are absent from its copies; in checked studies, under half trace to an unresolved V gene, and the reason for the others is unknown. The V and J calls and the clone size are those of that table, but D and trimming were determined from the DNA. Across this sample there are 190,000 or so clones, with almost 85% seen only once. Clones ranked in the top ten supply 6.9% of the sample.

Whole blood was collected in K2EDTA tubes by collaborating institutions according to the institutions' own protocols. For TCRbeta analysis, collaborators shipped samples as frozen whole blood, isolated PBMCs, or DNA extracted from either of those sample types. The sample consisted of peripheral blood. The sequence is built from TRBV7-2 and TRBJ2-7; the D gene is perhaps TRBD2, from 7 matching bases. This clonotype originated in a human donor with acute or convalescent COVID-19. The donor label of this sample is uncertain. The DNA is as follows: TGTGCCAGCAGCCCGGAGGGGGGGAGCGACGAGCAGTACTTC. It translates to CASSPEGGSDEQYF.